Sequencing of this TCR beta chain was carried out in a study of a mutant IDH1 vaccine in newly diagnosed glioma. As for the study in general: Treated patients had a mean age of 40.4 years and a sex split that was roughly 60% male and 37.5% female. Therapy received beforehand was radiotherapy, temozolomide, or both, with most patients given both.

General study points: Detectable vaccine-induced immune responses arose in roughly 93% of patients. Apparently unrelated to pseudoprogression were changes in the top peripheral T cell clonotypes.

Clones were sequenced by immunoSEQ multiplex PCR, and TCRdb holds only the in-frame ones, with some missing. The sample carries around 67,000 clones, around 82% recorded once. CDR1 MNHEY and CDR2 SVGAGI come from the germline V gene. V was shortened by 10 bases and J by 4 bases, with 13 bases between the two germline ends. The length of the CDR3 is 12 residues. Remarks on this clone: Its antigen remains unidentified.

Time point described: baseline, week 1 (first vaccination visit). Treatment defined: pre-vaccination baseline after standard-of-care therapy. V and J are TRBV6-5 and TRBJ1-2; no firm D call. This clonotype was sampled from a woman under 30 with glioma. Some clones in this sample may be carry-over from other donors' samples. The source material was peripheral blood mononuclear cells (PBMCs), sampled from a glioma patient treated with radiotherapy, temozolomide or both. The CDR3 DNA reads TGTGCCACCGGCGGGGAGGTCTATGGCTACACCTTC. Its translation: CATGGEVYGYTF.